These 24 T cell receptor beta chains were all obtained from the same sample, sequenced in a study of human T cells and chemical hapten exposure. Documented time point: patch test 1, 2 weeks after DPC sensitization. Treatment in this sample: therapeutic diphenylcyclopropenone sensitization with weekly scalp DPC. Each CDR3 protein is one row after TCRdb ran MiXCR on the RACE reads. The data hold tens of thousands of distinct CDR3 sequences, with approximately 35% observed a single time. The material sequenced was whole blood, taken in connection with sensitization to the hapten diphenylcyclopropenone (DPC). Receptors originate from a man aged 35-49 years with alopecia areata. Some clones in this sample may be carry-over from other donors' samples.

The chain employs TRBV20-1 and TRBJ2-5; 8 bases fit TRBD2. Trimming at V came to 4 bases and at J to 4 bases, leaving 8 bases not matched to a gene. This CDR3 contains 14 residues. Per the germline V gene, CDR1 is DFQATT and CDR2 is SNEGSKA (reference sequence). The DNA of the CDR3 is TGCAGTGCTATTCCGAGCGGGAGAGTAGAGACCCAGTACTTC. It yields the protein CSAIPSGRVETQYF.

The table lists this clonotype with a few counts. The rearrangement links TRBV12-3 or TRBV12-4 to TRBJ1-4, with D unclear. The length of the CDR3 is 13 residues. Trimming pared 2 bases from V and 0 bases from J, leaving 1 base between. The CDR3 DNA is TGTGCCAGCAGTTTAACAACTAATGAAAAACTGTTTTTT. It yields the protein CASSLTTNEKLFF.

V gene TRBV7-2 combines with J gene TRBJ1-2, with D perhaps matching TRBD1 (6 bases). Germline V gene data show CDR1 as SGHTA and CDR2 as FQGNSA. The CDR3 consists of 14 residues. The germline V and J ends were trimmed by 8 bases and 6 bases, with 19 bases remaining between them. The CDR3 is CASLRRAGADGYTF. The DNA for the CDR3 is TGTGCCAGCCTCCGAAGGGCAGGGGCCGATGGCTACACCTTC.

The J gene is TRBJ2-1, the V gene TRBV7-6, with D possibly being TRBD1 (8 bases). The CDR3 has 17 residues. Trimming stripped 1 base from V and 6 bases from J, with 19 bases between. The germline CDR1 and CDR2 sequences are SGHVS and FNYEAQ. CDR3 in amino acids: CASSLGAGGGRVNEQFF. The CDR3 nucleotides are TGTGCCAGCAGCTTAGGGGCAGGGGGCGGGAGAGTCAATGAGCAGTTCTTC.

The rearrangement joins TRBV28 to TRBJ1-5, with 8 nucleotides matching TRBD1. CDR3 length equals 14 residues. The germline CDR1 and CDR2 sequences are MDHEN and SYDVKM. Germline trimming cut 6 bases from V and 2 bases from J; bases unmatched to any gene: 3. CDR3 protein: CASRLTGGNQPQHF. The CDR3 DNA sequence: TGTGCCAGCAGACTGACAGGGGGCAATCAGCCCCAGCATTTT.

The genes are TRBV27 and TRBJ2-2, with 11 bases fitting TRBD1. V was clipped by 3 bases and J by 6 bases; unmatched bases: 9. Germline values: CDR1 MNHEY, CDR2 SMNVEV (reference sequence). The CDR3 contains 17 residues. This CDR3 reads CASSFPRGQGVAGELFF. Written as DNA, the CDR3 is TGTGCCAGCAGTTTCCCGAGGGGACAGGGGGTCGCCGGGGAGCTGTTTTTT.

This clonotype has a single count. The CDR3 bases are TGTGCCAGCAGCTTAGGGCCCCCCCGGGGGATTGAGCAGTTCTTC. Translation: CASSLGPPRGIEQFF. The chain joins TRBV11-3 to TRBJ2-1, with a possible D match to TRBD2 (6 bases). Trimming cost V 1 base and J 9 bases, with 16 bases left between them. Germline CDR1 reads SGHNT; CDR2 reads YENEEA. The length of the CDR3 is 15 residues.

A word on this clonotype: The junction does not match germline at one end; this may be a read error. This chain connects TRBV10-3 to TRBJ1-1; D remains ambiguous. Germline CDR1 ENHRY, CDR2 SYGVKD. The CDR3 sequence is 12 residues long. The CDR3 nucleotides are TGTGCCATCAGTGAGTATAACAGTGAAGCTTTCTTT. Its protein product is CAISEYNSEAFF.

With regard to this clonotype: Germline is not matched at one junction end, which may reflect a read error. The chain combines TRBV5-1 with TRBJ2-3, with 7 bases identical to TRBD1. Per the germline V gene, CDR1 is SGHRS and CDR2 is YFSETQ. This CDR3 is 17 amino acids long. This CDR3 is CASSFLTGMALTDTRYF. The CDR3 DNA sequence: TGCGCCAGCAGCTTCTTGACAGGGATGGCCCTCACAGATACGCGGTATTTT.

The V and J genes are TRBV12-3 or TRBV12-4 and TRBJ2-3; 7 positions match TRBD2. V gave up 0 bases and J gave up 2 bases; unmatched junction bases: 5. This CDR3 is built from 16 residues. This CDR3 reads CASSLAASGFTDTQYF. In nucleotides, the CDR3 is TGTGCCAGCAGTTTAGCGGCTAGCGGATTCACAGATACGCAGTATTTT.

In this sample, this clonotype turned up a few times. The chain links TRBV7-8 to TRBJ2-7; the D gene is possibly TRBD1 (6 bases). V lost 1 base and J lost 2, with 18 bases in between. Germline loops: CDR1 SGHVS, CDR2 FQNEAQ. The CDR3 extends over 17 amino acids. The DNA for the CDR3 is TGTGCCAGCAGCTTAGGCAGGGGAGCCGGGATAGCCTACGAGCAGTACTTC. Its protein product is CASSLGRGAGIAYEQYF.

By proportion, this clonotype is medium-sized. The chain has TRBV7-2 and TRBJ1-5, with 7 bases aligning to TRBD1. The CDR3 is 13 residues long. V was clipped by 5 bases and J by 4 bases; unmatched bases: 2. From germline, CDR1 is SGHTA and CDR2 FQGNSA. CDR3 DNA sequence: TGTGCCAGCAGCCCACAGGGGAATCAGCCCCAGCATTTT. Its protein product is CASSPQGNQPQHF. Based on the CDR3 plus reference TRBV7-2 and TRBJ1-5, the full variable domain is GAGVSQSPSNKVTEKGKDVELRCDPISGHTALYWYRQSLGQGLEFLIYFQGNSAPDKSGLPSDRFSAERTGGSVSTLTIQRTQQEDSAVYLCASSPQGNQPQHFGDGTRLSIL.

The rearrangement joins TRBV27 to TRBJ2-3; D might be TRBD1 (6 bases). This CDR3 comprises 17 residues. The germline V gene encodes CDR1 MNHEY and CDR2 SMNVEV (reference sequence). The V end was cut by 1 base, the J end by 3 bases, with 17 bases between. CDR3 nucleotides: TGTGCCAGCAGTTTATTGGGGGCTAGAGGATTTACAGATACGCAGTATTTT. Translated, it gives CASSLLGARGFTDTQYF.

The chain has TRBV20-1 and TRBJ2-7; 10 bases match TRBD2. The CDR3 is made up of 15 amino acids. V trimming: 2 bases; J trimming: 2 bases; junction bases outside the gene matches: 6. CDR1 is DFQATT and CDR2 is SNEGSKA in the germline V gene (reference sequence). Written as DNA, the CDR3 is TGCAGTGCTAGACTTGCACTAGCGGGGACCTACGAGCAGTACTTC. Amino acids: CSARLALAGTYEQYF.

This rearrangement joins TRBV6-1 to TRBJ2-1; D could derive from TRBD1 or TRBD2 (5 bases each). Looked up from germline, CDR1 is MNHNS and CDR2 is SASEGT. Between the trimmed V and J ends, which lost 6 bases and 2 bases, there was a span of 14 bases. This CDR3 has 15 amino acids. CDR3 in amino acids: CASSQMVGAYNEQFF. CDR3 nucleotides: TGTGCCAGCAGCCAGATGGTGGGGGCCTACAATGAGCAGTTCTTC.

The J gene is TRBJ2-3, the V gene TRBV12-3 or TRBV12-4, with D hard to call. The CDR3 runs to 13 residues. Deletions cut 1 base from V and 1 base from J, with 3 bases between. In nucleotides, the CDR3 is TGTGCCAGCAGTTTAGTAGGCACAGATACGCAGTATTTT. Translation: CASSLVGTDTQYF.

The chain has TRBV20-1 and TRBJ2-3; the D gene is possibly TRBD2 (6 bases). The CDR3 is 13 residues long. The V gene's germline CDR1 is DFQATT and CDR2 SNEGSKA (reference sequence). V dropped 2 bases and J dropped 4 bases, with 10 bases sitting between them. This CDR3 reads CSARPSEADTQYF. For the CDR3, the DNA is TGCAGTGCTAGACCTAGCGAGGCAGATACGCAGTATTTT.

The chain carries TRBV28 and TRBJ2-3; 10 bases are shared with TRBD2. The CDR3 spans 15 residues. The junction had 5 bases not matched to a gene; V was cut back by 5 bases and J by 3 bases. CDR1 MDHEN and CDR2 SYDVKM come from the germline V gene. The CDR3: CASSPASGSTDTQYF. DNA of the CDR3: TGTGCCAGCAGTCCCGCTAGCGGGAGTACAGATACGCAGTATTTT.

This clonotype was seen once. The rearrangement uses TRBV7-2 and TRBJ1-1; tentatively, D is TRBD1 (5 bases). Germline V gives CDR1 SGHTA, CDR2 FQGNSA. V dropped 4 bases and J dropped 7 bases, with 10 bases sitting between them. The CDR3 length is 12 residues. The CDR3 sequence: CASSSRTHEAFF. The CDR3 DNA reads TGTGCCAGCAGCTCCCGGACACATGAAGCTTTCTTT.

This clonotype occurred a few times. V usage is TRBV5-5 and J usage is TRBJ1-5, with no clear D. Germline loops: CDR1 SGHKS, CDR2 YYEKEE (reference sequence). The CDR3 runs 15 residues. V dropped 0 bases and J dropped 1 base, with 8 bases sitting between them. The CDR3 region is CASSLGAWSNQPQHF. In DNA form, the CDR3 reads TGTGCCAGCAGCTTGGGGGCATGGAGCAATCAGCCCCAGCATTTT.

By its share, this clonotype is medium-sized (0.01 to 0.1%). The rearrangement uses TRBV10-3 and TRBJ2-7; tentative D call: TRBD1 (5 bases). V lost 8 bases and J lost 2, with 19 bases in between. Germline V gives CDR1 ENHRY, CDR2 SYGVKD. CDR3 length: 15 amino acids. This CDR3 is CAISQGSRITYEQYF. The DNA for the CDR3 is TGTGCCATCTCCCAGGGCTCTCGTATAACCTACGAGCAGTACTTC.

This chain uses TRBV3-1 with TRBJ1-1, with 9 bases lining up with TRBD1. The CDR3 runs 14 residues. Germline V lookup: CDR1 LGHDT, CDR2 YNNKEL (reference sequence). V trimming: 4 bases; J trimming: 4 bases; junction bases outside the gene matches: 4. CDR3 DNA: TGTGCCAGCAGCCCCGGGACAGGGAGCACTGAAGCTTTCTTT. Amino acids: CASSPGTGSTEAFF.

V gene TRBV9 combines with J gene TRBJ2-2; the match to TRBD2 covers 9 bases. J was trimmed by 4 bases and V by 1 base; bases with no gene match: 5. The CDR3 spans 16 residues. Germline loops: CDR1 SGDLS, CDR2 YYNGEE. The DNA for the CDR3 is TGTGCCAGCAGCGTAAAAGCGGGAGGATCCACCGGGGAGCTGTTTTTT. This codes for CASSVKAGGSTGELFF.

The genes are TRBV7-2 and TRBJ1-5, with D possibly being TRBD1 (5 bases). This CDR3 has 15 amino acids. Per germline, CDR1 SGHTA and CDR2 FQGNSA. V was clipped by 5 bases and J by 1 base, with 12 bases between them. The CDR3 DNA sequence: TGTGCCAGCAGCCCCGGGGGTCTGAGCAATCAGCCCCAGCATTTT. The encoded protein is CASSPGGLSNQPQHF.